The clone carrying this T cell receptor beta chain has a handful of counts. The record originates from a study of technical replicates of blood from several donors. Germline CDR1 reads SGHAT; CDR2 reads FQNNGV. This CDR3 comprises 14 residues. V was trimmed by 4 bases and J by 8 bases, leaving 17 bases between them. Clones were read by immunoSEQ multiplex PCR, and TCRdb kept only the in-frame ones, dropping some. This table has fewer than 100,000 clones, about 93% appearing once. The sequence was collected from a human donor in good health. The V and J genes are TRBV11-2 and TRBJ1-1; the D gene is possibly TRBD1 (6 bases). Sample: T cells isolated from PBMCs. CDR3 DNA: TGTGCCAGCAGCTGGGGGGGCCGAGTGGGGGAAGCTTTCTTT. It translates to CASSWGGRVGEAFF.